The entry that follows covers one T cell receptor (beta chain) sequence. Regarding treatment: around 19 received Ad26.COV2.S at low or high dose, single or two shots; a few received placebo; per-sample allocation not given. Day 63 following the first vaccine or placebo injection was when the samples were taken. Expressing Wuhan-strain SARS-CoV-2 spike, an Ad26 vector served as the vaccine. These data are taken from a study of Ad26.COV2.S vaccination and SARS-CoV-2 variants. Some clones are missing from TCRdb's copy, which holds only in-frame ones; the method was immunoSEQ multiplex PCR. The repertoire holds about 280,000 clones, with approximately 89% as singletons. V shed 4 bases and J 7 bases; nucleotides not matched to a gene: 9. Looked up from germline, CDR1 is SGHAT and CDR2 is FQNNGV. The CDR3 contains 15 residues.

The source of this sequence is a person between 18 and 65 years old who received the Ad26.COV2.S COVID-19 vaccine or a placebo. The genes are TRBV11-2 and TRBJ2-2; 7 nucleotides agree with TRBD1. This specimen consisted of peripheral blood, obtained in a trial of Ad26.COV2.S vaccine versus placebo. The chain's CDR3 is CASSSLDRVVGELFF. CDR3 coding DNA: TGTGCCAGCAGCTCTCTAGACAGGGTAGTCGGGGAGCTGTTTTTT.